The 21 T cell receptor beta chains in this list originate from one sample, sequenced in a study of blood T cell repertoires in COVID-19. Sequencing was performed with immunoSEQ multiplex PCR; in TCRdb, only in-frame clones are kept and a portion is missing. The data show about 180,000 clones, approximately 86% seen once. The sequenced sample was peripheral blood. The receptors come from a man between 50 and 59 years old with active or convalescent COVID-19.

The chain carries TRBV15 and TRBJ1-2; 7 bases are shared with TRBD1. Trimming at V came to 5 bases and at J to 0 bases, leaving 3 bases not matched to a gene. The CDR3 is 14 amino acids. Germline CDR1 is LNHNV and CDR2 is YYDKDF (reference sequence). This chain's CDR3 is CATSGRGANYGYTF. CDR3 coding DNA: TGTGCCACCAGCGGCAGGGGGGCTAACTATGGCTACACCTTC.

The chain combines TRBV7-2 with TRBJ2-1, with TRBD2 matching 12 bases. The CDR3 spans 17 residues. V lost 3 bases to trimming and J lost 7 bases; unmatched junction nucleotides: 10. Germline V gene data show CDR1 as SGHTA and CDR2 as FQGNSA. For the CDR3, the DNA is TGTGCCAGCAGCTTGTTATCTAGCGGGGGGGCGGAAAATGAGCAGTTCTTC. It encodes CASSLLSSGGAENEQFF. The whole variable domain, remainder taken from reference TRBV7-2 and TRBJ2-1, is GAGVSQSPSNKVTEKGKDVELRCDPISGHTALYWYRQSLGQGLEFLIYFQGNSAPDKSGLPSDRFSAERTGGSVSTLTIQRTQQEDSAVYLCASSLLSSGGAENEQFFGPGTRLTVL.

This clone has just one count. The chain carries TRBV20-1 and TRBJ2-7; 8 bases line up with TRBD1. Looked up from germline, CDR1 is DFQATT and CDR2 is SNEGSKA (reference sequence). The V and J ends lost 3 bases and 4 bases, in that order; junction bases with no gene match: 8. The CDR3 loop spans 14 amino acids. The CDR3 protein is CSASAGTGAYEQYF. Written as DNA, the CDR3 is TGCAGTGCTAGTGCGGGGACAGGAGCTTACGAGCAGTACTTC.

This rearrangement joins TRBV27 to TRBJ2-3; 12 bases agree with TRBD2. From germline, CDR1 is MNHEY and CDR2 SMNVEV (reference sequence). V was pared by 7 bases and J by 4 bases, with 12 bases of the junction left unmatched. This CDR3 region has 17 residues. The CDR3 protein is CASTPRLAGGPPDTQYF. As DNA, the CDR3 is TGTGCCAGCACCCCCCGGCTAGCGGGAGGGCCTCCAGATACGCAGTATTTT.

The J gene is TRBJ2-5, the V gene TRBV2, with D uncertain. Trimming stripped 3 bases from V and 3 bases from J, with 5 bases between. This CDR3 contains 12 residues. Germline values: CDR1 SNHLY, CDR2 FYNNEI. The CDR3 DNA reads as TGTGCCAGCAGTGACGTAGAAGAGACCCAGTACTTC. This translates into CASSDVEETQYF.

This clone showed up just once. The chain recombines TRBV27 with TRBJ2-7; a weak D match, TRBD2 (5 bases). The V and J ends lost 7 bases and 0 bases respectively, with 13 bases between them. The CDR3 length is 14 residues. CDR1 and CDR2 from the germline V gene are MNHEY and SMNVEV (reference sequence). CDR3 region: CASTASGASYEQYF. The CDR3 bases are TGTGCCAGCACCGCGAGCGGTGCCTCCTACGAGCAGTACTTC.

This chain links TRBV15 with TRBJ1-5; the match to TRBD1 covers 7 bases. The germline V gene encodes CDR1 LNHNV and CDR2 YYDKDF (reference sequence). V trimming: 3 bases; J trimming: 0 bases; junction bases outside the gene matches: 5. CDR3 size: 16 residues. CDR3: CATSSTGVYSNQPQHF. The CDR3 nucleotides read TGTGCCACCAGCAGCACAGGGGTGTATAGCAATCAGCCCCAGCATTTT.

This clone was counted a few times. The chain combines TRBV4-1 with TRBJ1-4; possible D gene TRBD1, 5 bases. Germline values: CDR1 MGHRA, CDR2 YSYEKL. This CDR3 contains 17 residues. V was shortened by 2 bases and J by 6 bases, with 19 bases between the two germline ends. Written as DNA, the CDR3 is TGCGCCAGCAGCCAACAATCGACAGACAAGTGGTATGAAAAACTGTTTTTT. Amino acids: CASSQQSTDKWYEKLFF.

This rearrangement joins TRBV5-4 to TRBJ2-7; D may be TRBD1 (5 bases). CDR1 and CDR2 (germline): SGHNT, YYREEE (reference sequence). V was pared by 0 bases and J by 0 bases, with 19 bases between. CDR3 length: 18 amino acids. CDR3 in DNA: TGTGCCAGCAGCTTGGATCAGGGTAGGTTTACGAACTCCTACGAGCAGTACTTC. Protein sequence: CASSLDQGRFTNSYEQYF.

This chain uses TRBV11-2 with TRBJ1-1; weak D call: TRBD1 (5 bases). Trimming left V 6 bases short and J 8 bases short, with 10 bases between. This CDR3 region has 11 residues. Germline CDR1 is SGHAT and CDR2 is FQNNGV. The CDR3 DNA is TGTGCCAGCAGGCTTTGGGGCGAAGCTTTCTTT. Amino acid sequence: CASRLWGEAFF.

The V call is TRBV5-4, the J call TRBJ2-7; TRBD1 matches 7 bases. The CDR3 runs 16 residues. Germline V lookup: CDR1 SGHNT, CDR2 YYREEE (reference sequence). J was trimmed by 0 bases and V by 1 base; bases with no gene match: 7. DNA of the CDR3: TGTGCCAGCAGCTTGTTGGGACAGAGAAGCTCCTACGAGCAGTACTTC. Translating it yields CASSLLGQRSSYEQYF.

CDR3 amino acids: CASSFSEKLFF. The CDR3 coding sequence is TGTGCCAGCAGTTTTTCGGAAAAACTGTTTTTT. V and J are TRBV28 and TRBJ1-4; D remains ambiguous. The CDR3 has 11 amino acids. V lost 3 bases and J 8 bases, leaving 4 bases between the germline ends. Per germline, CDR1 MDHEN and CDR2 SYDVKM.

The CDR3 DNA reads as TGTGCCAGCAGCCAAGTGGCAGGAAACACTGAAGCTTTCTTT. It is translated as CASSQVAGNTEAFF. The chain has TRBV3-1 (or the pseudogene TRBV3-2) and TRBJ1-1; no clear D. Germline V gives CDR1 LGHDT, CDR2 YNNKEL (reference sequence). The ends were cut back, 1 base at V and 2 bases at J, with 8 bases in the middle. The CDR3 contains 14 residues.

The CDR3 nucleotides read TGTGCCAGCAGTGAAGCGCTAAAGGACAGGCGCACTGAAGCTTTCTTT. Its translation is CASSEALKDRRTEAFF. The chain recombines TRBV6-1 with TRBJ1-1; 7 bases align to TRBD1. V was pared by 0 bases and J by 4 bases, with 8 bases of the junction left unmatched. The CDR3 covers 16 residues. Germline CDR1 reads MNHNS; CDR2 reads SASEGT.

The gene calls are TRBV3-1 (or the pseudogene TRBV3-2) and TRBJ1-1, with D hard to call. Germline V CDR1 and CDR2: LGHDT, YNNKEL (reference sequence). The CDR3 has 16 amino acids. Trimming took off 4 bases at V and 1 base at J, with 16 bases between the two ends. CDR3: CASSPPWEDPNTEAFF. DNA of the CDR3: TGTGCCAGCAGCCCTCCTTGGGAGGACCCGAACACTGAAGCTTTCTTT.

The V call is TRBV6-5, the J call TRBJ1-1, with D maybe TRBD1 (5 bases). CDR3 length equals 13 residues. Germline CDR1 and CDR2: MNHEY and SVGAGI. Trimming shortened V by 7 bases and J by 2 bases, and 11 bases separated the two germline ends. The CDR3 nucleotides read TGTGCCAGCACCATAGACAGAAACACTGAAGCTTTCTTT. Translating gives CASTIDRNTEAFF.

V is TRBV19 and J is TRBJ1-5, with 8 bases that match TRBD1. CDR1 LNHDA and CDR2 SQIVND come from the germline V gene (reference sequence). J was trimmed by 6 bases and V by 4 bases; bases with no gene match: 5. CDR3 length: 14 residues. CDR3 sequence (DNA): TGTGCCAGTAGTAGTAACAGGGGGTCTCAGCCCCAGCATTTT. It is translated as CASSSNRGSQPQHF. The full variable domain, rest sourced from reference TRBV19 and TRBJ1-5, is DGGITQSPKYLFRKEGQNVTLSCEQNLNHDAMYWYRQDPGQGLRLIYYSQIVNDFQKGDIAEGYSVSREKKESFPLTVTSAQKNPTAFYLCASSSNRGSQPQHFGDGTRLSIL.

This sequence joins TRBV5-1 and TRBJ1-1; 7 bases are a match to TRBD1. Germline-derived CDR1 and CDR2 are SGHRS and YFSETQ. The trim removed 2 bases at V and 0 bases at J, leaving 7 bases unmatched. CDR3 length: 16 amino acids. The CDR3 protein is CASSFLTGVMNTEAFF. CDR3 nucleotides: TGCGCCAGCAGCTTTCTCACAGGGGTAATGAACACTGAAGCTTTCTTT.

This chain uses TRBV5-6 with TRBJ1-1, with TRBD1 as a possible D gene (6 bases). V was trimmed by 4 bases and J by 6 bases, leaving 22 bases between them. Per the germline V gene, CDR1 is SGHDT and CDR2 is YYEEEE. The CDR3 length is 16 residues. CDR3 nucleotides: TGTGCCAGCAGCCCGGACCCGGGGGGGCGACCGTCTGAAGCTTTCTTT. This gives the protein CASSPDPGGRPSEAFF.

The rearrangement uses TRBV6-6 and TRBJ2-5; tentatively, D is TRBD1 (6 bases). This CDR3 has 14 amino acids. Germline V gene lookup returns CDR1 MNHNY and CDR2 SVGAGI (reference sequence). Trimming took 6 bases from V and 5 from J, leaving 16 bases between them. CDR3 sequence reads: CASSRGQSRETQYF. Written as DNA, the CDR3 is TGTGCCAGCAGCCGAGGACAGTCCCGGGAGACCCAGTACTTC.

This chain joins TRBV9 and TRBJ1-3; TRBD1 aligns across 9 bases. CDR1 and CDR2 from the germline V gene are SGDLS and YYNGEE. V lost 4 bases and J lost 2; bases outside the gene matches: 10. The CDR3 totals 17 residues. CDR3 in DNA: TGTGCCAGCAGCCCTTTGACAGGGGGTAGGCCTGGAAACACCATATATTTT. This codes for CASSPLTGGRPGNTIYF.